The rows below give T cell receptor beta chains drawn from one sample of a study of graft-versus-host responses after intestinal transplantation. The table came from immunoSEQ multiplex PCR; TCRdb's copy has only in-frame clones and leaves some out. Of some 11,000 clones listed, about 94% are singletons. Sequenced material: PBMCs, taken around 110 days after intestinal transplant. The receptor set was obtained from a human patient who received an intestinal transplant, so some T cells may come from the graft donor. CDR3s include the opening cysteine and the closing phenylalanine or tryptophan. The D gene is left open where the match is weak. Only part of the rows carry a size: once, few, many, or a class if the clone is expanded.

J gene,V gene,CDR3 length,clone size,D gene,CDR3 protein,CDR3 DNA
TRBJ1-1,TRBV18,15,-,TRBD1,CASRPDRGPDTEAFF,TGTGCCAGCCGCCCGGACAGGGGCCCCGACACTGAAGCTTTCTTT
TRBJ2-7,TRBV29-1,12,-,-,CSVVTGGYEQYF,TGCAGCGTTGTCACAGGCGGTTACGAGCAGTACTTC
TRBJ1-3,TRBV5-5,16,once,-,CASSLLAGHSGNTIYF,TGTGCCAGCAGCTTGTTGGCCGGGCACTCTGGAAACACCATATATTTT
TRBJ2-3,TRBV10-3,18,-,TRBD2,CAISESVGTSAITDTQYF,TGTGCCATCAGTGAGTCGGTAGGGACTAGCGCAATCACAGATACGCAGTATTTT
TRBJ2-7,TRBV7-9,11,-,-,CASSSYYEQYF,TGTGCCAGCAGCTCGTACTACGAGCAGTACTTC
TRBJ2-1,TRBV9,15,-,-,CASSVEPGARNEQFF,TGTGCCAGCAGCGTAGAACCGGGAGCTAGAAATGAGCAGTTCTTC
TRBJ1-1,TRBV27,13,-,-,CASSSLMNTEAFF,TGTGCCAGCAGCTCCCTAATGAACACTGAAGCTTTCTTT
TRBJ2-3,TRBV19,14,-,-,CASSPTDRTDTQYF,TGTGCCAGTAGTCCGACGGACCGCACAGATACGCAGTATTTT
TRBJ2-2,TRBV6-5,12,-,-,CASSYGAGELFF,TGTGCCAGCAGTTACGGCGCCGGGGAGCTGTTTTTT
TRBJ2-7,TRBV19,14,-,-,CASSISGSLYEQYF,TGTGCCAGTAGTATATCTGGCAGTCTCTACGAGCAGTACTTC
TRBJ2-7,TRBV25-1,14,-,-,CASSLLSSSYEQYF,TGTGCCAGCAGTCTCCTTTCAAGCTCCTACGAGCAGTACTTC
TRBJ2-3,TRBV19,16,-,TRBD1,CASSQGQVLGTDTQYF,TGTGCCAGTAGCCAGGGACAGGTTCTTGGGACAGATACGCAGTATTTT
TRBJ1-1,TRBV2,17,once,TRBD1,CASKYQRDRIPNTEAFF,TGTGCCAGCAAGTATCAGAGGGACAGGATTCCGAACACTGAAGCTTTCTTT
TRBJ1-1,TRBV2,15,-,-,CASSAAGQTNTEAFF,TGTGCCAGCAGTGCGGCAGGGCAAACGAACACTGAAGCTTTCTTT
TRBJ1-4,TRBV5-4,14,once,-,CASSLSQNNEKLFF,TGTGCCAGCAGCTTAAGTCAGAACAATGAAAAACTGTTTTTT
TRBJ2-5,TRBV7-9,13,once,TRBD2,CASRTTSAETQYF,TGTGCCAGCAGGACTACTAGCGCGGAGACCCAGTACTTC
TRBJ1-2,TRBV12-5,14,few,-,CASGLAERAYGYTF,TGTGCTAGTGGTTTGGCGGAACGGGCCTATGGCTACACCTTC
TRBJ2-3,TRBV4-2,15,-,TRBD2,CASSQGAGGTDTQYF,TGTGCCAGCAGCCAAGGCGCGGGAGGCACAGATACGCAGTATTTT
TRBJ2-3,TRBV10-2,19,-,TRBD1,CASTHQGTDGVSSTDTQYF,TGCGCCAGCACACACCAAGGGACAGACGGAGTTTCCAGCACAGATACGCAGTATTTT
TRBJ2-7,TRBV9,16,-,TRBD2,CASSVGTGLAGYEQYF,TGTGCCAGCAGCGTAGGGACCGGACTAGCGGGGTACGAGCAGTACTTC
TRBJ2-1,TRBV9,13,-,-,CASSPRQGGEQFF,TGTGCCAGCAGCCCACGACAGGGAGGTGAGCAGTTCTTC
TRBJ2-2,TRBV4-1,15,-,TRBD1,CASSQVQGDTGELFF,TGCGCCAGCAGCCAAGTTCAGGGGGACACCGGGGAGCTGTTTTTT
TRBJ2-7,TRBV6-1,14,-,-,CASSEFVPGHEQYF,TGTGCCAGCAGTGAATTCGTACCCGGGCACGAGCAGTACTTC
TRBJ2-1,TRBV7-8,20,-,-,CASSLGWTDDIKSSYNEQFF,TGTGCCAGCAGCTTAGGGTGGACTGATGATATCAAGAGCTCCTACAATGAGCAGTTCTTC
TRBJ1-2,TRBV6-4,17,-,-,CASSGLDTHGKTHGYTF,TGTGCCAGCAGTGGCCTTGACACACACGGAAAGACCCATGGCTACACCTTC
TRBJ2-7,TRBV28,16,-,-,CASSSRRAPRQYEQYF,TGTGCCAGCAGTTCTAGACGGGCCCCCCGGCAGTACGAGCAGTACTTC
TRBJ2-2,TRBV11-2,14,-,TRBD2,CASSSGTKSGELFF,TGTGCCAGCAGCTCCGGGACTAAGAGCGGGGAGCTGTTTTTT
TRBJ2-6,TRBV13,18,-,-,CASSITQLRQSRVNVLTF,TGTGCCAGCAGCATAACGCAGCTGAGACAAAGTCGGGTCAACGTCCTGACTTTC
TRBJ2-5,TRBV6-1,14,-,TRBD2,CASSGQREVETQYF,TGTGCCAGCAGTGGCCAGCGGGAGGTGGAGACCCAGTACTTC
TRBJ1-5,TRBV19,15,-,-,CASRIRGVDNQPQHF,TGTGCCAGTAGGATTAGGGGGGTCGACAATCAGCCCCAGCATTTT
TRBJ2-3,TRBV9,16,-,-,CASSGGHQGPTDTQYF,TGTGCCAGCAGCGGGGGACACCAAGGACCCACAGATACGCAGTATTTT
TRBJ2-5,TRBV5-4,16,-,TRBD1,CASSTRGLVNQETQYF,TGTGCCAGCAGCACGAGGGGGCTGGTGAATCAAGAGACCCAGTACTTC
TRBJ2-3,TRBV14,15,-,-,CASSQGVLSTDTQYF,TGTGCCAGCAGCCAGGGGGTCCTTTCCACAGATACGCAGTATTTT
TRBJ2-3,TRBV19,14,-,-,CATTDLRGPDTQYF,TGTGCCACTACGGACCTACGGGGCCCAGATACGCAGTATTTT
TRBJ2-1,TRBV19,18,-,TRBD2,CASTPPGTSAPALNEQFF,TGTGCCAGTACCCCCCCCGGGACTAGTGCCCCGGCTCTCAATGAGCAGTTCTTC
TRBJ2-1,TRBV5-1,13,once,TRBD1,CASSKYRGNEQFF,TGCGCCAGCTCAAAGTACAGGGGCAATGAGCAGTTCTTC
TRBJ1-1,TRBV6-5,14,-,-,CASSQGFGPTEAFF,TGTGCCAGCAGCCAAGGTTTTGGGCCTACTGAAGCTTTCTTT
TRBJ1-5,TRBV19,14,-,-,CASRLPASGQAQHF,TGTGCCAGTAGGCTCCCCGCTTCAGGTCAAGCCCAGCATTTT
TRBJ1-1,TRBV6-5,13,-,-,CATWLLSVTEAFF,TGTGCCACCTGGTTATTGTCGGTTACTGAAGCTTTCTTT
TRBJ2-1,TRBV4-1,13,-,TRBD1,CASSQGRQGAPFF,TGCGCCAGCAGCCAAGGAAGACAGGGGGCGCCGTTCTTC
TRBJ2-1,TRBV14,16,-,-,CASSQQRLSSYNEQFF,TGTGCCAGCAGCCAACAGCGGCTTAGCTCCTACAATGAGCAGTTCTTC
TRBJ2-7,TRBV10-3,16,-,TRBD1,CAISIPLRTGVYEQYF,TGTGCCATCAGTATACCACTTAGGACAGGAGTTTACGAGCAGTACTTC
TRBJ2-7,TRBV14,12,-,-,CASSQGFYEQYF,TGTGCCAGCAGCCAAGGCTTTTACGAGCAGTACTTC
TRBJ2-7,TRBV27,16,-,TRBD1,CASRSPGTGKFYEQYF,TGTGCCAGCAGGTCCCCAGGGACAGGGAAGTTCTACGAGCAGTACTTC
TRBJ1-2,TRBV7-9,13,-,TRBD1,CASSFQGEQGYTF,TGTGCCAGCAGCTTCCAGGGGGAGCAGGGCTACACCTTC
TRBJ1-5,TRBV6-5,15,-,-,CASSYGPVQGQPQHF,TGTGCCAGCAGTTACGGCCCCGTTCAAGGTCAGCCCCAGCATTTT